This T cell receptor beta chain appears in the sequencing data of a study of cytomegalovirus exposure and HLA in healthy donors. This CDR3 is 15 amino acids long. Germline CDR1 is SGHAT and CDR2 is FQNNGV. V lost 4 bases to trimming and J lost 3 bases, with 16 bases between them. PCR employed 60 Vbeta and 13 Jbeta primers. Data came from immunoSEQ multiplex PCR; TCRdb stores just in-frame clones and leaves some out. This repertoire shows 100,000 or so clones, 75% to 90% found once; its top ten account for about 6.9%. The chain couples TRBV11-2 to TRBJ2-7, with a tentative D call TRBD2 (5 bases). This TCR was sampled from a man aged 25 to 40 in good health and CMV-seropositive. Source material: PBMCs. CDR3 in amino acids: CASSYPQVGIYEQYF. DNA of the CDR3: TGTGCCAGCAGCTACCCGCAGGTCGGGATCTACGAGCAGTACTTC.